Sequencing of this T cell receptor (beta chain) was carried out in a study of regulatory T cells in long-lasting Graves disease. Turning to this clonotype: Its antigen remains unknown.

Study-level findings and limits: Possibly, too few samples lowered accuracy.

Sample time point: persistent/refractory GD, antithyroid drugs over 5 years with positive TRAb. With RNA extracted from PBMCs as input, the TCR library was made. The patients were drawn from one endocrinology department in Xi'an, China. Tubes containing EDTA received 8.5 to 9 milliliters of drawn peripheral blood. Through Arm-PCR of CDR3 regions and iRepertoire HTBI primers, TCR beta libraries were built. Under the authors' procedure: Spanning all samples, the identified segments comprised around 64 TRBV and about 15 TRBJ. TCRdb reprocessed the multiplex PCR reads via MiXCR and lists one record per CDR3 protein. TCRdb, not the authors, supplied the V and J calls. The sample consists of approximately 470,000 distinct CDR3 sequences, less than 25% of them appearing once. Here the sequenced sample was peripheral blood mononuclear cells (PBMCs), taken when the disease was refractory, from a patient treated with antithyroid drugs. This sequence was found in a female donor with Graves disease.

The CDR3 region is CASSVEISSEQYF. The CDR3 nucleotides read TGTGCCAGCAGCGTAGAGATTAGCAGCGAGCAGTACTTC. This chain uses TRBV9 with TRBJ2-7, with D uncertain. The V gene lost 0 bases and the J gene lost 6 bases, with 10 bases spanning the gap. Germline lookup yields CDR1 SGDLS and CDR2 YYNGEE. The CDR3 loop spans 13 amino acids. Full variable domain (outside the CDR3, taken from reference TRBV9 and TRBJ2-7): DSGVTQTPKHLITATGQRVTLRCSPRSGDLSVYWYQQSLDQGLQFLIQYYNGEERAKGNILERFSAQQFPDLHSELNLSSLELGDSALYFCASSVEISSEQYFGPGTRLTVT.